Given below is one T cell receptor (beta chain) in context. Enrollees, about 18 to 95 years old, lived in approximately 25 US areas. As handled by the study authors: Amplification from reference gene primers served as the basis for estimated nucleated cell counts. Sequencing used immunoSEQ multiplex PCR; TCRdb keeps in-frame clones, though not all of them. V and J calls and clone size are those listed in that table; D and trimming were worked out from the DNA. The data show a few hundred thousand clones, 87% seen once. These data are taken from a study of blood T cell repertoires in COVID-19. On the study more broadly: The United States, Italy and Spain were the sources of the acute and convalescent COVID-19 samples.

The CDR3 loop spans 14 amino acids. V dropped 2 bases and J dropped 8 bases, with 16 bases sitting between them. Per germline, CDR1 GTSNPN and CDR2 SVGIG (reference sequence). V usage is TRBV30 and J usage is TRBJ2-1, with a possible D match to TRBD2 (5 bases). The specimen sequenced was PBMCs or T cells enriched from blood (not recorded which). The TCR sequence derives from a young man with acute COVID-19. The chain's CDR3 is CAWSIAMDGHEQFF. The CDR3 DNA is TGTGCCTGGAGTATAGCGATGGATGGGCATGAGCAGTTCTTC.